Listed below are T cell receptor beta chains from one sample, sequenced in a study of cytomegalovirus exposure and HLA in healthy donors. Assay: immunoSEQ multiplex PCR; the TCRdb copy retains only in-frame clones and omits some. The sample consists of just over 20,000 clones, around 97% of them appearing once. The sample comprised PBMCs. The receptors derive from a man younger than 40 in good health and CMV-seropositive. Both conserved end residues are part of each CDR3. Fields, in order: V gene, J gene, clone size, D gene, CDR3 DNA, CDR3 protein. The D gene is left open where the match is weak. The size of a clone is reported for some rows only, either as once, few or many, or as a class for expanded clones.

v_call: TRBV9
j_call: TRBJ2-1
clone_size: NA
d_call: TRBD2
cdr3_nt: TGTGCCAGCAGCGTAGTACCGGGAGGGCCAACCAATGAGCAGTTCTTC
cdr3_aa: CASSVVPGGPTNEQFF

v_call: TRBV30
j_call: TRBJ2-7
clone_size: NA
d_call: TRBD2
cdr3_nt: TGTGCCTGGAGCCCAAGCGGGGCGGGAGGGCCTGACGAGCAGTACTTC
cdr3_aa: CAWSPSGAGGPDEQYF

v_call: TRBV29-1
j_call: TRBJ2-1
clone_size: NA
d_call: NA
cdr3_nt: TGCAGCGTTCCACTCAAGGGCCTAGCGACCCACAATGAGCAGTTCTTC
cdr3_aa: CSVPLKGLATHNEQFF

v_call: TRBV7-3
j_call: TRBJ2-1
clone_size: once
d_call: NA
cdr3_nt: TGTGCCAGCAGTCAAAGGGGCGTTTCCTCCTACAATGAGCAGTTCTTC
cdr3_aa: CASSQRGVSSYNEQFF

v_call: TRBV28
j_call: TRBJ2-7
clone_size: medium-sized
d_call: TRBD1
cdr3_nt: TGTGCCAGCAGTTTCGATCCCCTCCGGGACAGTGATGCCCACGAGCAGTACTTC
cdr3_aa: CASSFDPLRDSDAHEQYF

v_call: TRBV28
j_call: TRBJ1-1
clone_size: NA
d_call: TRBD1
cdr3_nt: TGTGCCAGCAGTATGGACAGGGGGCTGGGGAACACTGAAGCTTTCTTT
cdr3_aa: CASSMDRGLGNTEAFF

v_call: TRBV6-1
j_call: TRBJ2-2
clone_size: NA
d_call: NA
cdr3_nt: TGTGCCAGCAGTGTAGCCGCACTAGCGAACACCGGGGAGCTGTTTTTT
cdr3_aa: CASSVAALANTGELFF

v_call: TRBV28
j_call: TRBJ2-7
clone_size: NA
d_call: TRBD1
cdr3_nt: TGTGCCTCCCGCCCGGGACAGACCTACGAGCAGTACTTC
cdr3_aa: CASRPGQTYEQYF

v_call: TRBV5-1
j_call: TRBJ1-4
clone_size: NA
d_call: TRBD1
cdr3_nt: TGCGCCAGCAGCTTCGCACAGGGGGCGACTAATGAAAAACTGTTTTTT
cdr3_aa: CASSFAQGATNEKLFF

v_call: TRBV10-2
j_call: TRBJ2-7
clone_size: NA
d_call: TRBD2
cdr3_nt: TGCGCCAGCAGTGTAGCGGGAACCTACGAGCAGTACTTC
cdr3_aa: CASSVAGTYEQYF

v_call: TRBV4-1
j_call: TRBJ1-4
clone_size: NA
d_call: NA
cdr3_nt: TGCGCCAGCAGCCACCCAAAGGGGGGGGCTAATGAAAAACTGTTTTTT
cdr3_aa: CASSHPKGGANEKLFF

v_call: TRBV7-9
j_call: TRBJ1-3
clone_size: once
d_call: NA
cdr3_nt: TGTGCCAGCAGCTCCGGGAAACGTGGAAACACCATATATTTT
cdr3_aa: CASSSGKRGNTIYF

v_call: TRBV6-6
j_call: TRBJ2-7
clone_size: NA
d_call: TRBD1
cdr3_nt: TGTGCCAGCAGTCCTCGGGACAGTTCCTACGAGCAGTACTTC
cdr3_aa: CASSPRDSSYEQYF

v_call: TRBV2
j_call: TRBJ2-3
clone_size: NA
d_call: NA
cdr3_nt: TGTGCCAGCAATATACAGGGCGGAAGGGACACAGATACGCAGTATTTT
cdr3_aa: CASNIQGGRDTDTQYF

v_call: TRBV5-1
j_call: TRBJ2-7
clone_size: NA
d_call: TRBD2
cdr3_nt: TGCGCCAGCAGTTATATCGGGACTAGCGGGAACTCCTACGAGCAGTACTTC
cdr3_aa: CASSYIGTSGNSYEQYF

v_call: TRBV5-1
j_call: TRBJ2-7
clone_size: NA
d_call: NA
cdr3_nt: TGCGCCAGCAGCTTCGGACTTTATAAGCAGTACTTC
cdr3_aa: CASSFGLYKQYF

v_call: TRBV27
j_call: TRBJ2-7
clone_size: NA
d_call: TRBD1
cdr3_nt: TGTGCCAGCAGTTCGCACAAATTACAGGGGCCGAGCTCCTACGAGCAGTACTTC
cdr3_aa: CASSSHKLQGPSSYEQYF

v_call: TRBV6-5
j_call: TRBJ2-7
clone_size: NA
d_call: NA
cdr3_nt: TGTGCCAGCAGCATAAGGGGTTACGAGCAGTACTTC
cdr3_aa: CASSIRGYEQYF

v_call: TRBV19
j_call: TRBJ1-2
clone_size: NA
d_call: NA
cdr3_nt: TGTGCCAGTAGTATCCCGGCACAGGGAAATGGCTACACCTTC
cdr3_aa: CASSIPAQGNGYTF

v_call: TRBV14
j_call: TRBJ2-7
clone_size: NA
d_call: NA
cdr3_nt: TGTGCCAGCAGTACGGGTTCCTACGAGCAGTACTTC
cdr3_aa: CASSTGSYEQYF

v_call: TRBV29-1
j_call: TRBJ2-7
clone_size: NA
d_call: NA
cdr3_nt: TGCAGCGTTGGGGTACGGGCCTACGAGCAGTACTTC
cdr3_aa: CSVGVRAYEQYF

v_call: TRBV7-3
j_call: TRBJ1-1
clone_size: few
d_call: NA
cdr3_nt: TGTGCCAGCAGCTCTGGACAGAACACTGAAGCTTTCTTT
cdr3_aa: CASSSGQNTEAFF

v_call: TRBV28
j_call: TRBJ2-1
clone_size: NA
d_call: NA
cdr3_nt: TGTGCCAGCAGCAGCGGATGGGAACAGGGTAGAAATGAGCAGTTCTTC
cdr3_aa: CASSSGWEQGRNEQFF

v_call: TRBV28
j_call: TRBJ1-1
clone_size: NA
d_call: TRBD1
cdr3_nt: TGTGCCAGCAAGCTGGGACAGGGGGGTAGGGCTTTCTTT
cdr3_aa: CASKLGQGGRAFF

v_call: TRBV2
j_call: TRBJ2-7
clone_size: NA
d_call: NA
cdr3_nt: TGTGCCAGCAGGGTGGTGGGCCGCCCCGACGAGCAGTACTTC
cdr3_aa: CASRVVGRPDEQYF

v_call: TRBV20-1
j_call: TRBJ1-5
clone_size: NA
d_call: NA
cdr3_nt: TGCAGTGCTAGAGCCGGGCAGCCCCAGCATTTT
cdr3_aa: CSARAGQPQHF

v_call: TRBV7-2
j_call: TRBJ2-7
clone_size: NA
d_call: TRBD2
cdr3_nt: TGTGCCAGCAGCCCGGGGGGGCCTACCTACGAGCAGTACTTC
cdr3_aa: CASSPGGPTYEQYF

v_call: TRBV5-1
j_call: TRBJ2-6
clone_size: NA
d_call: NA
cdr3_nt: TGCGCCAGCAGCTTCTACACTCGACAGGCCGGGAAATCTGGGGCCAACGTCCTGACTTTC
cdr3_aa: CASSFYTRQAGKSGANVLTF

v_call: TRBV19
j_call: TRBJ2-2
clone_size: NA
d_call: TRBD2
cdr3_nt: TGTGCCAGTATGGGACTAGCGGACACCGGGGAGCTGTTTTTT
cdr3_aa: CASMGLADTGELFF

v_call: TRBV18
j_call: TRBJ1-4
clone_size: NA
d_call: NA
cdr3_nt: TGTGCCAGCTCACCAGGTATCGGGGTGGAAGAAAAACTGTTTTTT
cdr3_aa: CASSPGIGVEEKLFF

v_call: TRBV19
j_call: TRBJ1-1
clone_size: NA
d_call: NA
cdr3_nt: TGTGCCAGTAGTTCTAGACCATTAATGAACACTGAAGCTTTCTTT
cdr3_aa: CASSSRPLMNTEAFF

v_call: TRBV27
j_call: TRBJ1-2
clone_size: NA
d_call: TRBD1
cdr3_nt: TGTGCCAGCAGTAAACTACAACAGGGGTTCTTTGGCTACACCTTC
cdr3_aa: CASSKLQQGFFGYTF

v_call: TRBV28
j_call: TRBJ1-2
clone_size: NA
d_call: NA
cdr3_nt: TGTGCCAGCAGTTTCTCAGGGCGAGATTCTGGCTACACCTTC
cdr3_aa: CASSFSGRDSGYTF

v_call: TRBV10-2
j_call: TRBJ2-7
clone_size: NA
d_call: TRBD1
cdr3_nt: TGCGCCAGCACTGACGACAGGGCTCTTAATGGGCAGTACTTC
cdr3_aa: CASTDDRALNGQYF

v_call: TRBV4-3
j_call: TRBJ1-3
clone_size: NA
d_call: NA
cdr3_nt: TGCGCCAGCAGCCAAGATGTGGCTGGGAGGGAACTGAGTTTT
cdr3_aa: CASSQDVAGRELSF

v_call: TRBV6-1
j_call: TRBJ2-7
clone_size: NA
d_call: TRBD2
cdr3_nt: TGTGCCAGCGAGATAGCGGGTGGCTCCTACGAGCAGTACTTC
cdr3_aa: CASEIAGGSYEQYF

v_call: TRBV4-1
j_call: TRBJ1-4
clone_size: NA
d_call: TRBD1
cdr3_nt: TGCGCCAGCAGCTTACCGGGACAGGGGGGTGAAAAACTGTTTTTT
cdr3_aa: CASSLPGQGGEKLFF

v_call: TRBV5-1
j_call: TRBJ2-1
clone_size: NA
d_call: TRBD2
cdr3_nt: TGCGCCAGCAGCCCCCTGGGACTAGCGGAGTACAATGAGCAGTTCTTC
cdr3_aa: CASSPLGLAEYNEQFF

v_call: TRBV6-1
j_call: TRBJ1-1
clone_size: few
d_call: NA
cdr3_nt: TGTGCCAGCAGTGAAGGAGGCCACACCACTGAAGCTTTCTTT
cdr3_aa: CASSEGGHTTEAFF

v_call: TRBV12-2
j_call: TRBJ2-1
clone_size: NA
d_call: NA
cdr3_nt: TGTGCAAGTCGCTTAGCGCGCACAGCAGATTACAATGAGCAGTTCTTC
cdr3_aa: CASRLARTADYNEQFF

v_call: TRBV7-2
j_call: TRBJ2-7
clone_size: NA
d_call: TRBD1
cdr3_nt: TGTGCCAGCAGCCCCCGGACAGGGGGAGAATACGAGCAGTACTTC
cdr3_aa: CASSPRTGGEYEQYF

v_call: TRBV5-4
j_call: TRBJ2-5
clone_size: NA
d_call: TRBD2
cdr3_nt: TGTGCCAGCAGCAATATTGGACTAGCCCACCAAGAGACCCAGTACTTC
cdr3_aa: CASSNIGLAHQETQYF